This TCR beta chain stems from a study of cytomegalovirus exposure and HLA in healthy donors. V lost 9 bases, J lost 1 base, and 5 bases stayed unmatched. This CDR3 comprises 13 residues. Germline CDR1 reads LNHDA; CDR2 reads SQIVND (reference sequence). The study ran its PCR with 60 Vbeta and 13 Jbeta primers. Assay used: immunoSEQ multiplex PCR; TCRdb lists only in-frame clones, some missing. This sample has around 100,000 clones; roughly four fifths occur once, and the top ten carry more than 4.5%. This chain uses TRBV19 with TRBJ1-1; 7 nucleotides match TRBD1. The TCR comes from a man between 35 and 55 years old in good health and CMV-seropositive. Sequences were obtained from PBMCs. The CDR3 DNA follows: TGTGCCAGCAGGGGGGTCGGGAACACTGAAGCTTTCTTT. This codes for CASRGVGNTEAFF.